This is a list of T cell receptor beta chains from one sample in a study of early T cells in non-severe SARS-CoV-2 infection. TCRdb called the 5' RACE reads again in MiXCR, with one record for every CDR3 protein. The table lists 95,000 to 110,000 distinct CDR3 sequences, 11% of them singletons. The material sequenced was whole blood. The receptor source for this set is an adult who was a healthcare worker with PCR-confirmed SARS-CoV-2 infection or an uninfected control (not recorded which). The CDR3 runs from the conserved cysteine through the conserved F or W. The order of the fields is clone size, D gene, V gene, J gene, CDR3 protein, CDR3 DNA. A D gene is named only where the DNA matches it firmly. Size is omitted from some rows. Given values are once, few, many or a class for expanded clones.

clone_size: few
d_call: TRBD2
v_call: TRBV4-1
j_call: TRBJ2-7
cdr3_aa: CASSLTGTSVAYEQYF
cdr3_nt: TGCGCCAGCAGCCTAACCGGGACTAGCGTGGCCTACGAGCAGTACTTC

clone_size: few
d_call: TRBD2
v_call: TRBV6-6
j_call: TRBJ2-7
cdr3_aa: CASSYGLAYEQYF
cdr3_nt: TGTGCCAGCAGTTACGGACTAGCCTACGAGCAGTACTTC

clone_size: once
d_call: .
v_call: TRBV12-3/TRBV12-4
j_call: TRBJ2-1
cdr3_aa: CASRSVNAISYNEQFF
cdr3_nt: TGTGCCAGCAGAAGCGTCAATGCCATCTCCTACAATGAGCAGTTCTTC

clone_size: many
d_call: .
v_call: TRBV28
j_call: TRBJ2-1
cdr3_aa: CASSLAGRGNEQFF
cdr3_nt: TGTGCCAGCAGTTTGGCAGGACGAGGCAATGAGCAGTTCTTC

clone_size: .
d_call: .
v_call: TRBV7-8
j_call: TRBJ2-2
cdr3_aa: CASSLRGSGGELFF
cdr3_nt: TGTGCCAGCAGCTTAAGGGGGAGCGGCGGGGAGCTGTTTTTT

clone_size: many
d_call: TRBD2
v_call: TRBV6-5
j_call: TRBJ2-1
cdr3_aa: CASSNSGRGVNEQFF
cdr3_nt: TGTGCCAGCAGCAACAGCGGGAGAGGGGTCAATGAGCAGTTCTTC

clone_size: .
d_call: .
v_call: TRBV11-2
j_call: TRBJ1-2
cdr3_aa: CASSLDGLLRGYTF
cdr3_nt: TGTGCCAGCAGCTTAGATGGGCTCTTACGGGGCTACACCTTC

clone_size: .
d_call: .
v_call: TRBV18
j_call: TRBJ2-5
cdr3_aa: CASSPPAGRETQYF
cdr3_nt: TGTGCCAGCTCACCACCGGCGGGAAGGGAGACCCAGTACTTC

clone_size: few
d_call: TRBD1
v_call: TRBV5-4
j_call: TRBJ1-3
cdr3_aa: CASSSSGGWRNTIYF
cdr3_nt: TGTGCCAGCAGCTCTTCAGGGGGATGGCGAAACACCATATATTTT

clone_size: few
d_call: TRBD1
v_call: TRBV18
j_call: TRBJ2-1
cdr3_aa: CASSTDRGGSNEQFF
cdr3_nt: TGTGCCAGCTCAACCGACAGGGGCGGTAGTAATGAGCAGTTCTTC

clone_size: few
d_call: TRBD1
v_call: TRBV28
j_call: TRBJ2-7
cdr3_aa: CASSFPDRSYEQYF
cdr3_nt: TGTGCCAGCAGTTTCCCGGACAGGTCCTACGAGCAGTACTTC

clone_size: .
d_call: .
v_call: TRBV6-5
j_call: TRBJ1-4
cdr3_aa: CASSPRGIEHEKLFF
cdr3_nt: TGTGCCAGCAGCCCAAGAGGGATCGAACATGAAAAACTGTTTTTT

clone_size: many
d_call: .
v_call: TRBV28
j_call: TRBJ2-2
cdr3_aa: CASSFGLFTGELFF
cdr3_nt: TGTGCCAGCAGTTTCGGGCTTTTCACGGGGGAGCTGTTTTTT

clone_size: few
d_call: .
v_call: TRBV5-6
j_call: TRBJ2-5
cdr3_aa: CASSLTDWGSPGLQTQYF
cdr3_nt: TGTGCCAGCAGCCTGACTGACTGGGGTAGCCCTGGGTTACAGACCCAGTACTTC

clone_size: .
d_call: .
v_call: TRBV12-3/TRBV12-4
j_call: TRBJ2-5
cdr3_aa: CASRGGRAGEYQETQYF
cdr3_nt: TGTGCCAGCAGAGGAGGGCGGGCAGGAGAGTACCAAGAGACCCAGTACTTC

clone_size: .
d_call: TRBD2
v_call: TRBV10-3
j_call: TRBJ2-3
cdr3_aa: CAISGDPASGRWDTQYF
cdr3_nt: TGTGCCATCAGTGGGGACCCGGCTAGCGGGAGATGGGATACGCAGTATTTT

clone_size: many
d_call: .
v_call: TRBV27
j_call: TRBJ2-1
cdr3_aa: CASSLFGAYNEQFF
cdr3_nt: TGTGCCAGCAGTTTATTTGGAGCTTACAATGAGCAGTTCTTC

clone_size: few
d_call: .
v_call: TRBV11-2
j_call: TRBJ2-7
cdr3_aa: CASSRPGSTKIYEQYF
cdr3_nt: TGTGCCAGCAGTAGACCAGGGTCCACGAAGATCTACGAGCAGTACTTC

clone_size: many
d_call: .
v_call: TRBV29-1
j_call: TRBJ1-5
cdr3_aa: CSVGERANQPQHF
cdr3_nt: TGCAGCGTGGGGGAGCGGGCCAATCAGCCCCAGCATTTT

clone_size: .
d_call: TRBD2
v_call: TRBV28
j_call: TRBJ2-1
cdr3_aa: CASSFSGTSGHNNEQFF
cdr3_nt: TGTGCCAGCAGTTTTTCCGGGACTAGCGGGCACAACAATGAGCAGTTCTTC

clone_size: many
d_call: .
v_call: TRBV11-1
j_call: TRBJ2-1
cdr3_aa: CASSLTRDLLNEQFF
cdr3_nt: TGTGCCAGCAGCCTGACCCGGGACTTACTCAATGAGCAGTTCTTC

clone_size: many
d_call: TRBD2
v_call: TRBV28
j_call: TRBJ2-7
cdr3_aa: CASRATGTSGYEQYF
cdr3_nt: TGTGCCAGCAGGGCTACCGGGACTAGCGGCTACGAGCAGTACTTC

clone_size: many
d_call: TRBD2
v_call: TRBV11-2
j_call: TRBJ2-2
cdr3_aa: CASSLRVAGGATGELFF
cdr3_nt: TGTGCCAGCAGCTTAAGGGTAGCGGGAGGGGCGACCGGGGAGCTGTTTTTT

clone_size: .
d_call: .
v_call: TRBV28
j_call: TRBJ2-5
cdr3_aa: CASSLYGRPWTQYF
cdr3_nt: TGTGCCAGCAGTTTATACGGACGCCCCTGGACCCAGTACTTC

clone_size: .
d_call: TRBD2
v_call: TRBV7-9
j_call: TRBJ2-1
cdr3_aa: CASSYTSGRASGNEQFF
cdr3_nt: TGTGCCAGCAGCTACACTAGCGGGAGGGCCTCGGGCAATGAGCAGTTCTTC

clone_size: many
d_call: .
v_call: TRBV5-6
j_call: TRBJ1-1
cdr3_aa: CASSLWLLNTEAFF
cdr3_nt: TGTGCCAGCAGCTTATGGCTGCTGAACACTGAAGCTTTCTTT

clone_size: .
d_call: .
v_call: TRBV20-1
j_call: TRBJ2-3
cdr3_aa: CSARVGGLSNMGTDTQYF
cdr3_nt: TGCAGTGCTAGAGTTGGAGGCCTCTCGAATATGGGCACAGATACGCAGTATTTT

clone_size: many
d_call: .
v_call: TRBV12-3/TRBV12-4
j_call: TRBJ2-7
cdr3_aa: CASSTGREQYF
cdr3_nt: TGTGCCAGCAGTACTGGCAGGGAGCAGTACTTC

clone_size: many
d_call: .
v_call: TRBV3-1
j_call: TRBJ2-1
cdr3_aa: CASSPSSYNEQFF
cdr3_nt: TGTGCCAGCAGCCCATCCTCCTACAATGAGCAGTTCTTC

clone_size: .
d_call: .
v_call: TRBV27
j_call: TRBJ2-1
cdr3_aa: CASSLGNRVYEQFF
cdr3_nt: TGTGCCAGCAGTTTAGGAAACAGGGTGTATGAGCAGTTCTTC

clone_size: .
d_call: TRBD2
v_call: TRBV20-1
j_call: TRBJ2-1
cdr3_aa: CSADPITSGIDEQFF
cdr3_nt: TGCAGTGCTGACCCCATAACTAGCGGGATCGATGAGCAGTTCTTC

clone_size: many
d_call: .
v_call: TRBV27
j_call: TRBJ2-3
cdr3_aa: CASSYRADSSTDTQYF
cdr3_nt: TGTGCCAGCAGTTACCGGGCGGACTCTAGCACAGATACGCAGTATTTT

clone_size: many
d_call: .
v_call: TRBV5-1
j_call: TRBJ2-7
cdr3_aa: CASSTGTISLEQYF
cdr3_nt: TGCGCCAGCAGCACCGGGACAATTAGTCTCGAGCAGTACTTC

clone_size: few
d_call: .
v_call: TRBV4-2
j_call: TRBJ2-2
cdr3_aa: CASSQARGNTGELFF
cdr3_nt: TGTGCCAGCAGCCAAGCTAGGGGTAACACCGGGGAGCTGTTTTTT

clone_size: few
d_call: TRBD2
v_call: TRBV7-9
j_call: TRBJ2-7
cdr3_aa: CASSSGSFEQYF
cdr3_nt: TGTGCCAGCAGCAGCGGGAGCTTCGAGCAGTACTTC

clone_size: few
d_call: TRBD2
v_call: TRBV27
j_call: TRBJ2-7
cdr3_aa: CASSLKTGTSGYEQYF
cdr3_nt: TGTGCCAGCAGTCTCAAGACCGGGACTAGCGGGTACGAGCAGTACTTC

clone_size: .
d_call: .
v_call: TRBV15
j_call: TRBJ2-7
cdr3_aa: CATSARLGHYEQYF
cdr3_nt: TGTGCCACCAGCGCCCGACTGGGGCACTACGAGCAGTACTTC

clone_size: .
d_call: .
v_call: TRBV29-1
j_call: TRBJ2-5
cdr3_aa: CSVEGSVNQETQYF
cdr3_nt: TGCAGCGTTGAAGGTTCAGTCAACCAAGAGACCCAGTACTTC

clone_size: many
d_call: TRBD1
v_call: TRBV29-1
j_call: TRBJ2-7
cdr3_aa: CSVVTGESYEQYF
cdr3_nt: TGCAGCGTTGTGACAGGGGAATCCTACGAGCAGTACTTC

clone_size: many
d_call: .
v_call: TRBV4-1
j_call: TRBJ1-4
cdr3_aa: CASSQGGKLFF
cdr3_nt: TGCGCCAGCAGCCAAGGTGGAAAACTGTTTTTT

clone_size: many
d_call: TRBD2
v_call: TRBV6-6
j_call: TRBJ2-7
cdr3_aa: CASSPGTTLSFYEQYF
cdr3_nt: TGTGCCAGCAGCCCCGGGACTACCCTTTCCTTCTACGAGCAGTACTTC

clone_size: few
d_call: .
v_call: TRBV5-1
j_call: TRBJ2-1
cdr3_aa: CASSFSSLADYNEQFF
cdr3_nt: TGCGCCAGCAGCTTTTCGTCCCTAGCAGACTACAATGAGCAGTTCTTC

clone_size: .
d_call: .
v_call: TRBV29-1
j_call: TRBJ2-3
cdr3_aa: CSVEGLTDTQYF
cdr3_nt: TGCAGCGTTGAGGGACTTACAGATACGCAGTATTTT

clone_size: .
d_call: .
v_call: TRBV27
j_call: TRBJ1-1
cdr3_aa: CASSLLWGNTEAFF
cdr3_nt: TGTGCCAGCAGTTTATTGTGGGGGAACACTGAAGCTTTCTTT